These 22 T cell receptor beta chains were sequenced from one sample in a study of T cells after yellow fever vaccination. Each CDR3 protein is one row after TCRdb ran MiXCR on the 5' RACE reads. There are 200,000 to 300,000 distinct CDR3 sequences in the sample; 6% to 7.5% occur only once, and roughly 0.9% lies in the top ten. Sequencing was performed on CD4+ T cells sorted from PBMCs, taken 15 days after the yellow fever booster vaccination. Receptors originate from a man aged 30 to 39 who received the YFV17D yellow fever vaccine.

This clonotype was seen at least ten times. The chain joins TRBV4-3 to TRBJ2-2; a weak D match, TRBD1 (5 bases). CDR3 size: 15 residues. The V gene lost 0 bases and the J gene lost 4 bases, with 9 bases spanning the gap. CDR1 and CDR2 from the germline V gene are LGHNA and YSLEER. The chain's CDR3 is CASSQDLGATGELFF. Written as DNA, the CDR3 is TGCGCCAGCAGCCAAGATCTTGGGGCCACCGGGGAGCTGTTTTTT.

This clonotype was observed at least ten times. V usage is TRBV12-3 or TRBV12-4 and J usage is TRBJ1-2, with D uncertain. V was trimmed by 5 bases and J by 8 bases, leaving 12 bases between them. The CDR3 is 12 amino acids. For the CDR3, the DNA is TGTGCCAGCAGTATGGACCTGGGCGGCTACACCTTC. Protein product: CASSMDLGGYTF.

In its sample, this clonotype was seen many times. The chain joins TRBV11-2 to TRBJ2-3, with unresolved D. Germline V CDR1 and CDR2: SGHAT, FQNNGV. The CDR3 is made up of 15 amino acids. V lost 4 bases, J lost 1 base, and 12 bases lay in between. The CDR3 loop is CASSSSDLGTDTQYF. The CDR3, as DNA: TGTGCCAGCAGCTCCAGTGATCTTGGCACAGATACGCAGTATTTT.

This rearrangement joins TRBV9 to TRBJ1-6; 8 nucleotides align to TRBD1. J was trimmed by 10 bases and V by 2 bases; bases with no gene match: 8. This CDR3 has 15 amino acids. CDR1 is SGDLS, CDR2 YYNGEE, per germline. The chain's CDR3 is CASSVATGDGSPLHF. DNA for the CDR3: TGTGCCAGCAGCGTGGCGACAGGGGATGGCTCACCCCTCCACTTT.

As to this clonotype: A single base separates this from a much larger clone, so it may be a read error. The CDR3 DNA sequence: TGTGCCAGCAGCTTAGGGGGGAAGACAGGTACGCAGTATTTT. This gives the protein CASSLGGKTGTQYF. This chain joins TRBV7-3 and TRBJ2-3, with D possibly called TRBD1 or TRBD2 (6 bases each). The CDR3 has 14 residues. From germline, CDR1 is SGHTA and CDR2 FQGTGA.

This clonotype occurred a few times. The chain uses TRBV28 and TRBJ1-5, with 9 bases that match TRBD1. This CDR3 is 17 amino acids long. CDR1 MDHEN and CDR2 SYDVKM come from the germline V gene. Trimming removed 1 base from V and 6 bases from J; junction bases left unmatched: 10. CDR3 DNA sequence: TGTGCCAGCAGTTTATTTAAACGGGACAGGGTAGGTCAGCCCCAGCATTTT. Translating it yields CASSLFKRDRVGQPQHF.

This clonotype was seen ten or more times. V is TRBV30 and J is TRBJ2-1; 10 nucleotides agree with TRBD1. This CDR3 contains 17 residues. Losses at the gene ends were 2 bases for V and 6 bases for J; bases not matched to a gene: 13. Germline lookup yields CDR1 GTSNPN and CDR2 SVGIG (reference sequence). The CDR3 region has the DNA TGTGCCTGGAGTCCGGGACAGGGGTGGGAGAGGTCCAATGAGCAGTTCTTC. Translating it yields CAWSPGQGWERSNEQFF.

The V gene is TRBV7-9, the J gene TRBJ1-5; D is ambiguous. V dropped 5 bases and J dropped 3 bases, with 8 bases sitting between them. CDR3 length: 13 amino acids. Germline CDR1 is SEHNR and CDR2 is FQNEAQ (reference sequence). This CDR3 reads CASSRDTNQPQHF. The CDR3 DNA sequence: TGTGCCAGCAGCCGGGATACCAATCAGCCCCAGCATTTT.

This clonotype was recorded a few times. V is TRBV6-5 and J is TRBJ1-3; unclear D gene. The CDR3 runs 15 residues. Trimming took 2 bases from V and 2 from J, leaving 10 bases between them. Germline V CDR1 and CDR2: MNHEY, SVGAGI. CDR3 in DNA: TGTGCCAGCAGTTACGGGTCTCGCCCTGGAAACACCATATATTTT. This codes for CASSYGSRPGNTIYF.

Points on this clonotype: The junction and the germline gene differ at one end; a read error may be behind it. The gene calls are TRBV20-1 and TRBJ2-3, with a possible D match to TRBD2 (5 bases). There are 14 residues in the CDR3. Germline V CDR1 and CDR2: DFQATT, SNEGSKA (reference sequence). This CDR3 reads CSARPEGSTDRQYF. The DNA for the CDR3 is TGCAGTGCTAGGCCAGAGGGAAGCACAGATAGGCAGTATTTT.

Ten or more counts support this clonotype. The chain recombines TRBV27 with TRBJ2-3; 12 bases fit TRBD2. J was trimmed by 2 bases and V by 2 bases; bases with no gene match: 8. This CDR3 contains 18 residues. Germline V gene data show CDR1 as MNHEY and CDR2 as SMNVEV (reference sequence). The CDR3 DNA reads TGTGCCAGCAGTTTAAGGTCTAGCGGGAGGGTGCCCACAGATACGCAGTATTTT. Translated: CASSLRSSGRVPTDTQYF.

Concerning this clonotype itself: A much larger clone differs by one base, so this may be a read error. The CDR3 bases are TGCAGTGCTCCTCCGGGACTAGCAGACCATCGAACGCAGTATTTT. It yields the protein CSAPPGLADHRTQYF. J is TRBJ2-3 and V is TRBV20-1, with 9 nucleotides matching TRBD2. CDR1 and CDR2 (germline): DFQATT, SNEGSKA (reference sequence). V dropped 5 bases and J dropped 9; count of bases not matched to a gene: 15. The CDR3 is made up of 15 amino acids.

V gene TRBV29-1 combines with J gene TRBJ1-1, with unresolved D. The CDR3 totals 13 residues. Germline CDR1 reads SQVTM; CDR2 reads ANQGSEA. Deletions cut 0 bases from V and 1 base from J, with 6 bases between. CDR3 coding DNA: TGCAGCGTTGAAGAGGGAAGGAACACTGAAGCTTTCTTT. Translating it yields CSVEEGRNTEAFF.

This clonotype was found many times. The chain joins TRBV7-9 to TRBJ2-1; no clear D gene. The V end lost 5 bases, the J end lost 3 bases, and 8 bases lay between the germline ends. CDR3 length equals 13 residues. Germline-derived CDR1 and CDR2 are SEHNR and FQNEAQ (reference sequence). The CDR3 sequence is CASSPKGYNEQFF. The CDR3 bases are TGTGCCAGCAGCCCGAAGGGCTACAATGAGCAGTTCTTC. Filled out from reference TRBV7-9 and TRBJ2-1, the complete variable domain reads DTGVSQNPRHKITKRGQNVTFRCDPISEHNRLYWYRQTLGQGPEFLTYFQNEAQLEKSRLLSDRFSAERPKGSFSTLEIQRTEQGDSAMYLCASSPKGYNEQFFGPGTRLTVL.

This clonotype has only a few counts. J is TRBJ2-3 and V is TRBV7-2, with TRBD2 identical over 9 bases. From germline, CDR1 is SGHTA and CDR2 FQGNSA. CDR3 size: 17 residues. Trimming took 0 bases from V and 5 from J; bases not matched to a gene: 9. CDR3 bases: TGTGCCAGCAGCTTAGCATCACTTGCGGGAGGGATAGATACGCAGTATTTT. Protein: CASSLASLAGGIDTQYF.

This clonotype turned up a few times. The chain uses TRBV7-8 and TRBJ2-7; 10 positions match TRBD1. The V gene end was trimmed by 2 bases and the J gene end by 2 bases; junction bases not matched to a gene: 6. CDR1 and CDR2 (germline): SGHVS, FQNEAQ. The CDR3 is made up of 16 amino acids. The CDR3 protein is CASSLRYGTGAYEQYF. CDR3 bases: TGTGCCAGCAGCTTACGATACGGGACAGGGGCCTACGAGCAGTACTTC.

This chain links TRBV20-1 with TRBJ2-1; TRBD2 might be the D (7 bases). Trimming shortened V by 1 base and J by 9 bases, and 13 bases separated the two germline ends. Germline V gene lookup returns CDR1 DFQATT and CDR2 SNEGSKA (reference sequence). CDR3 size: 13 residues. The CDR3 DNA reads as TGCAGTGCTAGAGCTGGGAGGGGGTTTGAGCAGTTCTTC. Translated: CSARAGRGFEQFF.

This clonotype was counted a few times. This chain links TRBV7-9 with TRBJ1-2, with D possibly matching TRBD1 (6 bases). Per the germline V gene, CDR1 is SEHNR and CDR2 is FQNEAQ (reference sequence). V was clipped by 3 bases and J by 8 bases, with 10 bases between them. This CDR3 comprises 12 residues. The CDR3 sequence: CASSFQGPGYTF. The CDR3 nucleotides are TGTGCCAGCAGCTTTCAGGGGCCCGGCTACACCTTC.

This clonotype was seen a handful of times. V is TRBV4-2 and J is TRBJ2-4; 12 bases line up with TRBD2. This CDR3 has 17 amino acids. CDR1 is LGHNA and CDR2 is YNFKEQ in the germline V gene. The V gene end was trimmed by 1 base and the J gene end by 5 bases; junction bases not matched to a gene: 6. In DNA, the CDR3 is TGTGCCAGCAGCCAAGGCCTAGCGGGAGGGATCGAAAACATTCAGTACTTC. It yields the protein CASSQGLAGGIENIQYF.

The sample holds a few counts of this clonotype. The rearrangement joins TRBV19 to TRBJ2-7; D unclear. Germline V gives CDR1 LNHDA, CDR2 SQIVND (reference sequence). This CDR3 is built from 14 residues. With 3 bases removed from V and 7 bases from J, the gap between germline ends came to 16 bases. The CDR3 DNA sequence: TGTGCCAGTAGTATCGGCTCGAAAGGATGGGAGCAGTACTTC. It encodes CASSIGSKGWEQYF.

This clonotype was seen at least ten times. CDR3 residues: CASSFFGLAGNEQFF. DNA for the CDR3: TGTGCCAGCAGTTTCTTCGGACTAGCGGGGAATGAGCAGTTCTTC. The rearrangement links TRBV12-3 or TRBV12-4 to TRBJ2-1, with 12 bases that match TRBD2. Unmatched junction bases numbered 4, after V lost 3 bases and J lost 7 bases. This CDR3 spans 15 amino acids.

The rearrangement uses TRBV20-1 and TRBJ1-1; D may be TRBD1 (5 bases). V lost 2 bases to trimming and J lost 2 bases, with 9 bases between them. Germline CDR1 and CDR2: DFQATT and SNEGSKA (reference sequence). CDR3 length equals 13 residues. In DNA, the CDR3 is TGCAGTGCTAGACGGGACGTTAACACTGAAGCTTTCTTT. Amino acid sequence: CSARRDVNTEAFF.